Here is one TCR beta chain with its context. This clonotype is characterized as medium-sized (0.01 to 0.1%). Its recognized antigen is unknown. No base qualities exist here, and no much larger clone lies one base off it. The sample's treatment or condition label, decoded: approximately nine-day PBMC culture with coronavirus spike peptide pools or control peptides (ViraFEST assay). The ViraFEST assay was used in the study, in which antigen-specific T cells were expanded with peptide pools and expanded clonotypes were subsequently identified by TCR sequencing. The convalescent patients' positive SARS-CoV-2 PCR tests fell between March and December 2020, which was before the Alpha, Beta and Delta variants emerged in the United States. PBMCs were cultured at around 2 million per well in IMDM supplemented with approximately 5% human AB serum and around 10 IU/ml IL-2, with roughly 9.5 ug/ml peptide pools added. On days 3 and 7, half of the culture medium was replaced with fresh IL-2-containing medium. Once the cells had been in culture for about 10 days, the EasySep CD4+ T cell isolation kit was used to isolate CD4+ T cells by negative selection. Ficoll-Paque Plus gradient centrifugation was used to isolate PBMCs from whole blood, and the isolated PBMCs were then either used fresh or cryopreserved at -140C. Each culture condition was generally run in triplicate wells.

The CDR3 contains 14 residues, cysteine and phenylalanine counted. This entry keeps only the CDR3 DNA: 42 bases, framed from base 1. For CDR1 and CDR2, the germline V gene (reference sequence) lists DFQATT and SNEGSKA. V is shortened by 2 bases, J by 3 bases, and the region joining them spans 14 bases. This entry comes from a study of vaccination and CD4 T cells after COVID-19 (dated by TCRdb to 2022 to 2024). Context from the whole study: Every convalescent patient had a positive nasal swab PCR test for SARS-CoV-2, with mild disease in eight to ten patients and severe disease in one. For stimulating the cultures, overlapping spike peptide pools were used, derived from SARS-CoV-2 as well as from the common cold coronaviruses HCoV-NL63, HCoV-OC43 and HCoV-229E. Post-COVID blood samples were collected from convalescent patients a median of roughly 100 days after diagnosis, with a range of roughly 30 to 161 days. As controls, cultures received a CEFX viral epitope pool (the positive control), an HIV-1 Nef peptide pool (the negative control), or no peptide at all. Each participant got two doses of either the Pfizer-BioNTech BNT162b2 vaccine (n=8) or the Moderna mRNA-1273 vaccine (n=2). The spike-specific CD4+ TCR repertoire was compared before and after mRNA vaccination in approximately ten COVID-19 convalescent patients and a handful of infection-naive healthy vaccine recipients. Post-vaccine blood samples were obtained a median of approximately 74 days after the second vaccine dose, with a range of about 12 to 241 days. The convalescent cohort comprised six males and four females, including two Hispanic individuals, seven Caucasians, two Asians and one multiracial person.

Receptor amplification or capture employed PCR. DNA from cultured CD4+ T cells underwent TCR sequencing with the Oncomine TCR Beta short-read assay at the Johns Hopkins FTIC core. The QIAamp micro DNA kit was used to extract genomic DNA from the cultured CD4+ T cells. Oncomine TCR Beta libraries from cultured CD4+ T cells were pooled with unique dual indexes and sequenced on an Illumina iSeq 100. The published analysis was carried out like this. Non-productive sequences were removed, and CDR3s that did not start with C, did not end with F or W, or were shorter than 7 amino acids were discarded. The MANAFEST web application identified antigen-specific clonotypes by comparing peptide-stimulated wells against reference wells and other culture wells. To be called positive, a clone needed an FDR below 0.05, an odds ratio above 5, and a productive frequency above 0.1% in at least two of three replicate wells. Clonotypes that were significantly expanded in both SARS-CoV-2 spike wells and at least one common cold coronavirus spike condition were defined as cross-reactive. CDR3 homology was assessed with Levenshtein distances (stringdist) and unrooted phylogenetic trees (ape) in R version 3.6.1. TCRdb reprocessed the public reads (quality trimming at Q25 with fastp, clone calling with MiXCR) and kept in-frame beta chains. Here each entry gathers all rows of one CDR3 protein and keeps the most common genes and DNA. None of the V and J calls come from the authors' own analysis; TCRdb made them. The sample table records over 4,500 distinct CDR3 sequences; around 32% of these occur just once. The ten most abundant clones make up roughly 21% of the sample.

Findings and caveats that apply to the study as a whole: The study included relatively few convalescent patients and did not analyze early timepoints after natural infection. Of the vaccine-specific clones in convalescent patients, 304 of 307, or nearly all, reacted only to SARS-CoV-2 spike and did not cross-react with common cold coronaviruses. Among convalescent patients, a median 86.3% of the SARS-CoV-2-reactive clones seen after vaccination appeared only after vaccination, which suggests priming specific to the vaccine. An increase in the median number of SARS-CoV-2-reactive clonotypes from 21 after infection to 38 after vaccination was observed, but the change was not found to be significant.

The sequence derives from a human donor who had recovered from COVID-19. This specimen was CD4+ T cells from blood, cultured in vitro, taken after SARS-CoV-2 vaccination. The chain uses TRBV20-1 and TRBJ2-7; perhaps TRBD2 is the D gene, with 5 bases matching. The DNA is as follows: TGCAGTGCTAGACCTTGGAGGCAGTTCTACGAGCAGTACTTC. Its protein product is CSARPWRQFYEQYF.